The clone carrying this T cell receptor beta chain was detected once. Antigen unknown. This entry is derived from a study of shared clonotypes between healthy human individuals. Produced via immunoSEQ multiplex PCR; TCRdb's table is partial and in-frame only. The sample comprises 730,000 or so clones, more than 70% of which are singletons, and approximately 1.8% rests with the top ten. CDR3 length: 18 amino acids. V dropped 1 base and J dropped 5 bases, with 23 bases sitting between them. The germline CDR1 and CDR2 sequences are SEHNR and FQNEAQ (reference sequence). Study outcomes and limitations: What naive subsets generally showed was a larger estimated richness than memory subsets showed. At large depth, rarefaction still showed sorted-subset sequencing to be incomplete. It was observed that about 5% of naive CD4 clonotypes were shared across a handful of donors.

V is TRBV7-9 and J is TRBJ2-5, with D possibly TRBD2 on 6 matching bases. The sample taken for sequencing was memory CD4+ T cells sorted from blood. Indicated subset: CD45RA-negative fraction. The clonotype comes from a woman aged 25 to 39 in good health. Here the CDR3 DNA reads TGTGCCAGCAGCTTAGGGTCCATTGTCTCGGGAGCATTGGAGACCCAGTACTTC. As protein: CASSLGSIVSGALETQYF.